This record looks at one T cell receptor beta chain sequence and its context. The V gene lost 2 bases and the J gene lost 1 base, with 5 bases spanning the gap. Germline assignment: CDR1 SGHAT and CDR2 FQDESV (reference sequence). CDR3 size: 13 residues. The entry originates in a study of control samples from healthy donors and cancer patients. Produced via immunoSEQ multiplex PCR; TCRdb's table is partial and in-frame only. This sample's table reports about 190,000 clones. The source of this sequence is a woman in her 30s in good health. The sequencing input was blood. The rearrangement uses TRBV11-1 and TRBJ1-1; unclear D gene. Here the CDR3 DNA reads TGTGCCAGCAGCTTAAGAGGGAACACTGAAGCTTTCTTT. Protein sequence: CASSLRGNTEAFF.